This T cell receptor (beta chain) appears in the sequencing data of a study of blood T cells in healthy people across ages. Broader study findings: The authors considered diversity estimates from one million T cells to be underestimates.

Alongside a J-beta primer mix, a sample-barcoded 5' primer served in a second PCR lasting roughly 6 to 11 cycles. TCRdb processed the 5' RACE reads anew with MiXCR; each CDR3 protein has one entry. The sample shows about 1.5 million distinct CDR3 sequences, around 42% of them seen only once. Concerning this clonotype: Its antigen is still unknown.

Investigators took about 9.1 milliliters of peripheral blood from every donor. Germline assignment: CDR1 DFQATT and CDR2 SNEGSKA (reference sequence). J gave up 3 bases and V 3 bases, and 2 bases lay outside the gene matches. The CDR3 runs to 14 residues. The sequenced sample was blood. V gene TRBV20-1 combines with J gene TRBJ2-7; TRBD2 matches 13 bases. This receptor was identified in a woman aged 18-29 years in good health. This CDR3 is CSARGLAGNYEQYF. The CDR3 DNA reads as TGCAGTGCTAGGGGACTAGCGGGGAACTACGAGCAGTACTTC.